Listed below are T cell receptor beta chains from one sample, sequenced in a study of blood T cell repertoires in COVID-19. TCRdb's table, derived via immunoSEQ multiplex PCR, lists solely in-frame clones and lacks some. The sample consists of a few hundred thousand clones, 80% to 85% of them appearing once. What was sequenced was peripheral blood. These receptors all stem from a woman between 55 and 75 years old with acute or convalescent COVID-19. The CDR3 runs from the conserved cysteine through the conserved F or W. Each record gives: V gene, D gene, J gene, clone size, CDR3 DNA, CDR3 protein. A D gene is named only where the DNA matches it firmly. Clone size is shown for a subset of rows, as once, few, many or a class of expanded clone.

V: TRBV7-3; D: .; J: TRBJ1-2; size: .; DNA: TGTGCCAGCAGGACACGCTATGGCTACACCTTC; CDR3: CASRTRYGYTF
V: TRBV6-5; D: .; J: TRBJ2-5; size: .; DNA: TGTGCCAGCAGTTTGACTAGTAAAGGCGCGGAGACCCAGTACTTC; CDR3: CASSLTSKGAETQYF
V: TRBV19; D: .; J: TRBJ1-1; size: .; DNA: TGTGCCAGTAGTGACAAGGCCGTATTGCCTGAAGCTTTCTTT; CDR3: CASSDKAVLPEAFF
V: TRBV11-3; D: TRBD2; J: TRBJ2-1; size: .; DNA: TGTGCCAGCAGCTTATTTTCGGGGGGGGACAATGAGCAGTTCTTC; CDR3: CASSLFSGGDNEQFF
V: TRBV20-1; D: .; J: TRBJ1-6; size: .; DNA: TGCAGTGCTAGTGGCGGGGGTCGACCCCTCCACTTT; CDR3: CSASGGGRPLHF
V: TRBV4-2; D: .; J: TRBJ1-2; size: .; DNA: TGTGCCAGCAGCCAAGCGCAGAACTATGGCTACACCTTC; CDR3: CASSQAQNYGYTF
V: TRBV6-1; D: .; J: TRBJ1-2; size: once; DNA: TGTGCCAGCAGTGAAGGCGGCAGACCATATGGCTACACCTTC; CDR3: CASSEGGRPYGYTF
V: TRBV9; D: TRBD2; J: TRBJ2-5; size: .; DNA: TGTGCCAGCAGCGTAGCGAAGCGGGGGGGCGAAGAGACCCAGTACTTC; CDR3: CASSVAKRGGEETQYF
V: TRBV5-8; D: TRBD2; J: TRBJ2-3; size: .; DNA: TGTGCCAGTCCGGGACTAGTCATAGATACGCAGTATTTT; CDR3: CASPGLVIDTQYF
V: TRBV6-5; D: TRBD1; J: TRBJ2-7; size: .; DNA: TGTGCCAGCAGTTACTCGCGCCAGGGGGCAGTTCGGAAGCAGTACTTC; CDR3: CASSYSRQGAVRKQYF
V: TRBV7-2; D: .; J: TRBJ2-3; size: .; DNA: TGTGCCAGCAGCTTTAGAGGGATTCCAGATACGCAGTATTTT; CDR3: CASSFRGIPDTQYF
V: TRBV6-1; D: .; J: TRBJ1-2; size: .; DNA: TGTGCCAGCAGTGATTGGGGCAGTGGCTACACCTTC; CDR3: CASSDWGSGYTF
V: TRBV6-1; D: .; J: TRBJ1-2; size: .; DNA: TGTGCCAGCAGTGAAACCGGACAGCAGTTACGTTCTAACTATGGCTACACCTTC; CDR3: CASSETGQQLRSNYGYTF
V: TRBV5-6; D: .; J: TRBJ1-1; size: .; DNA: TGTGCCAGCAGCTTTTTGGACATGTCGAACACTGAAGCTTTCTTT; CDR3: CASSFLDMSNTEAFF
V: TRBV5-1; D: .; J: TRBJ2-3; size: .; DNA: TGCGCCAGCAGCTCAGGACTACCCAGCACAGATACGCAGTATTTT; CDR3: CASSSGLPSTDTQYF
V: TRBV28; D: TRBD2; J: TRBJ2-3; size: once; DNA: TGTGCCAGCAGTTTATCAGGGCGGGGGTACACAGATACGCAGTATTTT; CDR3: CASSLSGRGYTDTQYF
V: TRBV5-4; D: .; J: TRBJ1-3; size: .; DNA: TGTGCCAGCAGCCTGCTTGGGGGCACTGGAAACACCATATATTTT; CDR3: CASSLLGGTGNTIYF
V: TRBV5-1; D: .; J: TRBJ2-1; size: .; DNA: TGCGCCAGCAGCCGTGACGGGAGCTCCTACAATGAGCAGTTCTTC; CDR3: CASSRDGSSYNEQFF
V: TRBV19; D: .; J: TRBJ1-2; size: .; DNA: TGTGCCAGTAGTATAGTGGCAGGGGATGGCTACACCTTC; CDR3: CASSIVAGDGYTF
V: TRBV5-1; D: .; J: TRBJ1-4; size: once; DNA: TGCGCCAGCAGCTTTGAAGGGAGAAATGAAAAACTGTTTTTT; CDR3: CASSFEGRNEKLFF
V: TRBV2; D: TRBD2; J: TRBJ2-7; size: .; DNA: TGTGCCAGCAGGGCGTCGCGGGGGAACTCCTACGAGCAGTACTTC; CDR3: CASRASRGNSYEQYF
V: TRBV4-1; D: .; J: TRBJ1-3; size: .; DNA: TGCGCCAGCAGCCAAGATACTGGAAACACCATATATTTT; CDR3: CASSQDTGNTIYF
V: TRBV4-2; D: TRBD1; J: TRBJ1-1; size: .; DNA: TGTGCCAGCAGAGCAGGGACAGCGCCCTTTGAAGCTTTCTTT; CDR3: CASRAGTAPFEAFF
V: TRBV4-1; D: .; J: TRBJ1-4; size: once; DNA: TGCGCCAGCAGCCAAAGTGGGGGCGCCTATGAAAAACTGTTTTTT; CDR3: CASSQSGGAYEKLFF
V: TRBV18; D: TRBD1; J: TRBJ2-5; size: .; DNA: TGTGCCAGCTCACCGTTGGGGACAGAAGAGACCCAGTACTTC; CDR3: CASSPLGTEETQYF
V: TRBV4-2; D: .; J: TRBJ1-5; size: .; DNA: TGTGCCAGCAGCCAACAAGGGGGGGGCAATCAGCCCCAGCATTTT; CDR3: CASSQQGGGNQPQHF
V: TRBV30; D: .; J: TRBJ1-2; size: .; DNA: TGTGCCTGGAGTTTGACAAACCCCGGGGTTGCTGGCTACACCTTC; CDR3: CAWSLTNPGVAGYTF
V: TRBV5-5; D: TRBD2; J: TRBJ2-1; size: .; DNA: TGTGCCAGCAGCTTGCAGCGGGGGCACTACAATGAGCAGTTCTTC; CDR3: CASSLQRGHYNEQFF
V: TRBV7-2; D: TRBD1; J: TRBJ2-5; size: .; DNA: TGTGCCAGCAGCTTAGGACAGGGGGCCGGGGAGACCCAGTACTTC; CDR3: CASSLGQGAGETQYF
V: TRBV3-1/TRBV3-2; D: .; J: TRBJ1-2; size: .; DNA: TGTGCCAGCAGCCAAAATCGGGCGGGCGGCTATGGCTACACCTTC; CDR3: CASSQNRAGGYGYTF
V: TRBV2; D: TRBD1; J: TRBJ1-1; size: .; DNA: TGTGCCAGCAGTGTTATACAGGGGACTGAAGCTTTCTTT; CDR3: CASSVIQGTEAFF
V: TRBV5-1; D: TRBD1; J: TRBJ2-2; size: .; DNA: TGCGCCAGCAGCTTACAGGGGGCTGGCGGGGAGCTGTTTTTT; CDR3: CASSLQGAGGELFF
V: TRBV5-5; D: TRBD1; J: TRBJ1-6; size: .; DNA: TGTGCCAGCAACCTCGGGACAGGGGATTTAATACGTAATTCACCCCTCCACTTT; CDR3: CASNLGTGDLIRNSPLHF
V: TRBV28; D: TRBD1; J: TRBJ1-6; size: .; DNA: TGTGCCAGCAGACCCGCAATCGACAGGGGTTATAATTCACCCCTCCACTTT; CDR3: CASRPAIDRGYNSPLHF
V: TRBV30; D: .; J: TRBJ2-5; size: once; DNA: TGTGCCTGGAGTGATATCGCGGAGACCCAGTACTTC; CDR3: CAWSDIAETQYF
V: TRBV5-1; D: .; J: TRBJ2-5; size: few; DNA: TGCGCCAGCAGTGACAGTAACGCGCGGAGAGAGACCCAGTACTTC; CDR3: CASSDSNARRETQYF
V: TRBV10-3; D: TRBD1; J: TRBJ2-2; size: .; DNA: TGTGCCTCCCAGGGGGCCGGGGAGCTGTTTTTT; CDR3: CASQGAGELFF
V: TRBV6-5; D: TRBD1; J: TRBJ1-5; size: .; DNA: TGTGCCAGCGGCCGGGGACAGACCAATCAGCCCCAGCATTTT; CDR3: CASGRGQTNQPQHF
V: TRBV5-4; D: .; J: TRBJ2-3; size: .; DNA: TGTGCCAGCAGCTCTCTTGGACGGGACACAGATACGCAGTATTTT; CDR3: CASSSLGRDTDTQYF
V: TRBV6-6; D: TRBD1; J: TRBJ1-1; size: .; DNA: TGTGCCAGCGTCGCCGGGACAGAGAACACTGAAGCTTTCTTT; CDR3: CASVAGTENTEAFF
V: TRBV6-6; D: .; J: TRBJ1-2; size: .; DNA: TGTGCCAGCAGTCACGGAGATGGCTACACCTTC; CDR3: CASSHGDGYTF
V: TRBV7-2; D: .; J: TRBJ1-5; size: .; DNA: TGTGCCAGCAGCTTAGCGCGGGACAGCAATCAGCCCCAGCATTTT; CDR3: CASSLARDSNQPQHF
V: TRBV9; D: TRBD1; J: TRBJ2-1; size: few; DNA: TGTGCCAGCAGCGTAGACGGGACAGGCCCCGAAAGCTCCTACAATGAGCAGTTCTTC; CDR3: CASSVDGTGPESSYNEQFF
V: TRBV7-9; D: .; J: TRBJ1-5; size: .; DNA: TGTGCCAGCAGCTTCGCGGCAAATCAGCCCCAGCATTTT; CDR3: CASSFAANQPQHF
V: TRBV7-8; D: TRBD2; J: TRBJ2-1; size: few; DNA: TGTGCCAGCAGCTTAGCATCTATGTCGAGCGGGACCGCCCTAAATGAGCAGTTCTTC; CDR3: CASSLASMSSGTALNEQFF
V: TRBV27; D: .; J: TRBJ1-2; size: .; DNA: TGTGCCAGCGGCCCCTTCGCGGTGTCCTATGGCTACACCTTC; CDR3: CASGPFAVSYGYTF
V: TRBV19; D: TRBD1; J: TRBJ1-1; size: .; DNA: TGTGCCACAAAAGACAGGGGGAACACTGAAGCTTTCTTT; CDR3: CATKDRGNTEAFF
V: TRBV12-2; D: .; J: TRBJ1-2; size: .; DNA: TGTGCAAGTCGCTTAGCGGACACAAGCTCGGGCTATGGCTACACCTTC; CDR3: CASRLADTSSGYGYTF
V: TRBV2; D: .; J: TRBJ1-1; size: .; DNA: TGTGCCAGCAGTGGGGAAGAAACTGGGGAGCAGGACACTGAAGCTTTCTTT; CDR3: CASSGEETGEQDTEAFF
V: TRBV7-9; D: .; J: TRBJ1-2; size: .; DNA: TGTGCCAGCAGGGAACCGGGACTTAACTATGGCTACACCTTC; CDR3: CASREPGLNYGYTF
V: TRBV15; D: TRBD2; J: TRBJ2-5; size: .; DNA: TGTGCCACCAGCAGACCTTCACTAGCGGGGGGGCTGGAGACCCAGTACTTC; CDR3: CATSRPSLAGGLETQYF
V: TRBV9; D: TRBD1; J: TRBJ2-3; size: .; DNA: TGTGCCAGCAGCGCCCGGACAGGGGGCTCTAAGGATACGCAGTATTTT; CDR3: CASSARTGGSKDTQYF
V: TRBV6-4; D: .; J: TRBJ1-5; size: .; DNA: TGTGCCAGCGGAATTAACGACAGTAACAATCAGCCCCAGCATTTT; CDR3: CASGINDSNNQPQHF
V: TRBV30; D: TRBD1; J: TRBJ1-3; size: .; DNA: TGTGCTGGGACAGGGAGCTCTGGAAACACCATATATTTT; CDR3: CAGTGSSGNTIYF